This T cell receptor (beta chain) derives from a study of blood T cell repertoires in COVID-19. Study context: COVID-19 samples from acute and convalescent phases originated in the United States, Italy and Spain. Nucleic acid was either cDNA or gDNA, and it came from T cells, B-cell-depleted T cells, or PBMCs.

Only in-frame clones appear in the TCRdb table, and some are missing; sequencing was by immunoSEQ multiplex PCR. The data hold 200,000 to 250,000 clones, with over 75% observed a single time. Sequencing input: peripheral blood. This clonotype originated in a man between 50 and 59 years old with COVID-19, enrolled during active disease.

The CDR3 reads CASSRGETYNEQFF. The CDR3 nucleotides read TGTGCCAGCTCCAGGGGAGAGACCTACAATGAGCAGTTCTTC. The J gene is TRBJ2-1, the V gene TRBV3-1 (or the pseudogene TRBV3-2); perhaps TRBD1 as D (6 bases). The germline V and J ends were trimmed by 8 bases and 2 bases, with 13 bases remaining between them. The CDR3 sequence is 14 residues long. CDR1 LGHDT and CDR2 YNNKEL come from the germline V gene (reference sequence).